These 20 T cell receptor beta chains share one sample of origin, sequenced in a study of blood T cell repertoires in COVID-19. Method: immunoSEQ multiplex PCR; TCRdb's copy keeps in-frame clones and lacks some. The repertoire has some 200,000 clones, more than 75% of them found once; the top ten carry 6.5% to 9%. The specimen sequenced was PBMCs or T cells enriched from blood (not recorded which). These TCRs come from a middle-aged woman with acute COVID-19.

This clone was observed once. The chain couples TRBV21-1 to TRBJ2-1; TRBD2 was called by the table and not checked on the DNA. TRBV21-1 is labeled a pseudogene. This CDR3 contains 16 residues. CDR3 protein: CASSTRTSGRRNEQFF. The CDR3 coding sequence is TGTGCCAGCAGCACTCGGACTAGCGGGAGACGTAATGAGCAGTTCTTC.

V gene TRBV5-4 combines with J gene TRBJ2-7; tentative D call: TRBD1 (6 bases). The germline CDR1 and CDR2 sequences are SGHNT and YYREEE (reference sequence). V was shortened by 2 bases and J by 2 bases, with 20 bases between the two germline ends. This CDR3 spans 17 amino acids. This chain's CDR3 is CASSFWGRLPQPYEQYF. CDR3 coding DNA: TGTGCCAGCAGCTTTTGGGGGCGACTCCCCCAACCCTACGAGCAGTACTTC. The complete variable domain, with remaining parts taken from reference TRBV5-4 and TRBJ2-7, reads ETGVTQSPTHLIKTRGQQVTLRCSSQSGHNTVSWYQQALGQGPQFIFQYYREEENGRGNFPPRFSGLQFPNYSSELNVNALELDDSALYLCASSFWGRLPQPYEQYFGPGTRLTVT.

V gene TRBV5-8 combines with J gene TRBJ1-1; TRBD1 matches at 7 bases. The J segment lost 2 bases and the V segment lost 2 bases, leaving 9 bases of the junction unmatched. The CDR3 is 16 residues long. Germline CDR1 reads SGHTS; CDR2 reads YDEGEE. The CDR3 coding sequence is TGTGCCAGCAGCTTTTTGTGGACAGGCTCCAACACTGAAGCTTTCTTT. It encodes CASSFLWTGSNTEAFF.

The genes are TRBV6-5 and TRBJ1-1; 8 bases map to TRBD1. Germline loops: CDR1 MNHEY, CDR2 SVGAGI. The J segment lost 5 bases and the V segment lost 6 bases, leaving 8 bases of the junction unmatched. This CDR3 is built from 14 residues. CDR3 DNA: TGTGCCAGCAGCTTGGACAGGGCCAAAACTGAAGCTTTCTTT. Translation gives CASSLDRAKTEAFF.

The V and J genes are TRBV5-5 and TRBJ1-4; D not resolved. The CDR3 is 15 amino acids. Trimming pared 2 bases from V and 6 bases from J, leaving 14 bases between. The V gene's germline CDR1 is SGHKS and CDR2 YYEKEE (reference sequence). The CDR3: CASSFDIQLHEKLFF. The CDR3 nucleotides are TGTGCCAGCAGCTTCGACATACAGTTACATGAAAAACTGTTTTTT.

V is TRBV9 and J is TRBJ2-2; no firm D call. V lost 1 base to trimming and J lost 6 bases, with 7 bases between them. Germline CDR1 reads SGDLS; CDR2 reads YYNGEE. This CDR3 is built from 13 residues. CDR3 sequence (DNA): TGTGCCAGCAGCGTACGAGGTGCCGGGGAGCTGTTTTTT. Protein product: CASSVRGAGELFF.

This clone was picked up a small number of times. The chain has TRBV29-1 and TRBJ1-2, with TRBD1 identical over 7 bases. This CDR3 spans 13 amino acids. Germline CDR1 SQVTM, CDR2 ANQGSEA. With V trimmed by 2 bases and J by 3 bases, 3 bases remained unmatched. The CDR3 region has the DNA TGCAGCGTTGAACAAACAGGGGACTATGGCTACACCTTC. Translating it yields CSVEQTGDYGYTF.

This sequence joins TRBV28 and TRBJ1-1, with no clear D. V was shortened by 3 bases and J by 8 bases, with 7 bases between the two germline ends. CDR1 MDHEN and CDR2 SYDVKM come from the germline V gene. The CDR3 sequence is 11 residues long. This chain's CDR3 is CASSLSAEAFF. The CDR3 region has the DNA TGTGCCAGCAGTTTGAGTGCAGAAGCTTTCTTT.

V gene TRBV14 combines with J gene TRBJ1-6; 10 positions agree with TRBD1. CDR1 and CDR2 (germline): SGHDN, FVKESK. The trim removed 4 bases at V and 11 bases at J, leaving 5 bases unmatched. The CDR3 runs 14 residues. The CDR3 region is CASSLTGGETPLHF. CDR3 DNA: TGTGCCAGCAGCCTGACAGGGGGCGAGACACCCCTCCACTTT.

CDR3 sequence reads: CASSVAGDRPQYF. The CDR3 DNA reads as TGTGCCAGCAGCGTAGCGGGGGACAGGCCCCAGTACTTC. V usage is TRBV9 and J usage is TRBJ2-4, with 8 bases matching TRBD1. Trimming removed 0 bases from V and 13 bases from J; junction bases left unmatched: 6. The length of the CDR3 is 13 residues. Germline V gives CDR1 SGDLS, CDR2 YYNGEE.

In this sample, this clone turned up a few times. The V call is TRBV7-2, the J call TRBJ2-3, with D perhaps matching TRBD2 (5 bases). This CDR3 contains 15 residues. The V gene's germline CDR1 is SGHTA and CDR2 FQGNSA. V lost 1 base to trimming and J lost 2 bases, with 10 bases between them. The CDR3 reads CASSLDWGATDTQYF. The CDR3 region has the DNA TGTGCCAGCAGCTTAGATTGGGGAGCCACAGATACGCAGTATTTT.

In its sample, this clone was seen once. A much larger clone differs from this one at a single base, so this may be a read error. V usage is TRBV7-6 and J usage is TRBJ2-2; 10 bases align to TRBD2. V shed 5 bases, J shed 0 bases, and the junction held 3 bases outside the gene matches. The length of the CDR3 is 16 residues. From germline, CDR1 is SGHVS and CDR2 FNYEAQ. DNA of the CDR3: TGTGCCAGCAGCAATCTAGCGGGGGCGAACACCGGGGAGCTGTTTTTT. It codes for CASSNLAGANTGELFF.

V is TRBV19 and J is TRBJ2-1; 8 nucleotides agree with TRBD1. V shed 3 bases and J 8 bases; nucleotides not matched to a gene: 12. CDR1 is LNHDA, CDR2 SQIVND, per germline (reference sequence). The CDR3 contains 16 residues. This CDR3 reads CASSITLRTGYYEQFF. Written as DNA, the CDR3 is TGTGCCAGTAGTATCACCCTTCGGACAGGGTACTATGAGCAGTTCTTC.

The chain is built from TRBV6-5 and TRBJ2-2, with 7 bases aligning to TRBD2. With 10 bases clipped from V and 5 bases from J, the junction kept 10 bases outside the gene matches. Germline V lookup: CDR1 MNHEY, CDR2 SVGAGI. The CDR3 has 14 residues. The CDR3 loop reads CATSLTSSTGELFF. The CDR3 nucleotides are TGTGCCACCTCTTTGACTAGCAGTACCGGGGAGCTGTTTTTT.

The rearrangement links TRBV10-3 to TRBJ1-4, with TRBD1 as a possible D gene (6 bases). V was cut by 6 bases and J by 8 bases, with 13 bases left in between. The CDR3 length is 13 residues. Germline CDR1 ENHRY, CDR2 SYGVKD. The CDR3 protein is CAIRDRDKEKLFF. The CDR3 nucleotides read TGTGCCATCAGGGACCGGGACAAAGAAAAACTGTTTTTT.

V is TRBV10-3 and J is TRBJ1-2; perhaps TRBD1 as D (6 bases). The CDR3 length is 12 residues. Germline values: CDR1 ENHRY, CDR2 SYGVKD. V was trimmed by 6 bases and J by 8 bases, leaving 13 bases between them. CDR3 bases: TGTGCCATCAGGGGGGAGGGGGACGGCTACACCTTC. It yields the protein CAIRGEGDGYTF.

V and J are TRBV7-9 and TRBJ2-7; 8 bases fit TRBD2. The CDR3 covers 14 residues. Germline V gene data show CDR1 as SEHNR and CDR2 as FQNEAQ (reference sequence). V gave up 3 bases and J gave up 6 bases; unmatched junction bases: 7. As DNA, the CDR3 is TGTGCCAGCAGCTTTCTACACGGGAGGGGCGAGCAGTACTTC. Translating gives CASSFLHGRGEQYF.

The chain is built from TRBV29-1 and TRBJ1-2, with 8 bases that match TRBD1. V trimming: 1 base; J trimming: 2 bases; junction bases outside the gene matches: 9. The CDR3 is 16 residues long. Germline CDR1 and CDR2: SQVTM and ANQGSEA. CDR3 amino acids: CSVEVGPGGGNYGYTF. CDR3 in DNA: TGCAGCGTTGAAGTGGGGCCAGGGGGCGGGAACTATGGCTACACCTTC.

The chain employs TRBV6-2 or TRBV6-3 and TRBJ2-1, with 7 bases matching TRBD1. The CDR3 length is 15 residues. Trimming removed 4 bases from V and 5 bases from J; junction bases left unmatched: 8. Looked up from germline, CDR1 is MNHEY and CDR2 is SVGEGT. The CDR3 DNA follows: TGTGCCAGCAGTTTCAGGGGGTTGGACCACAATGAGCAGTTCTTC. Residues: CASSFRGLDHNEQFF.

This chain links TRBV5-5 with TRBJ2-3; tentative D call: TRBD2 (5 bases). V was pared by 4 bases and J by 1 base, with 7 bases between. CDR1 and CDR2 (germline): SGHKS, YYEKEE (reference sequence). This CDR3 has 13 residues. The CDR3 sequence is CASSRDRTDTQYF. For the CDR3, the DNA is TGTGCCAGCAGCCGGGATCGCACAGATACGCAGTATTTT.